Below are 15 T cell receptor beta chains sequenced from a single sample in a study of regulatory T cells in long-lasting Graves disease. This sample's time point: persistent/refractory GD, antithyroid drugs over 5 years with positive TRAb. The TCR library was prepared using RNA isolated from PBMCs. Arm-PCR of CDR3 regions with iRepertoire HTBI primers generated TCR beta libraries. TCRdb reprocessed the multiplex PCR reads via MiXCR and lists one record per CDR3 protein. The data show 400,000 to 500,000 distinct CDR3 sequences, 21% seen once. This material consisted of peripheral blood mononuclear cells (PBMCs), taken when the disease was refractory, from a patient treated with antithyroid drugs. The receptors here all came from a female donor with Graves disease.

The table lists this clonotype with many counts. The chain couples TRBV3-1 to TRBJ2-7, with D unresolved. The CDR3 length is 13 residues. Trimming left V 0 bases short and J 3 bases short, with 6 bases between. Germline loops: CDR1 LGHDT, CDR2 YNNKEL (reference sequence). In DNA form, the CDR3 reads TGTGCCAGCAGCCAAGATCGCTTCTACGAGCAGTACTTC. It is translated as CASSQDRFYEQYF.

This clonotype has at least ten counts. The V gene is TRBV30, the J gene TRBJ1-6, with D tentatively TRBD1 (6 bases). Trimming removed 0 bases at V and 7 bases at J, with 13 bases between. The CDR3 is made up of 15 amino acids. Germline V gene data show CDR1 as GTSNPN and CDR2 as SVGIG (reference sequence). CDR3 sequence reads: CAWSVSTGRNSPLHF. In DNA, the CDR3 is TGTGCCTGGAGTGTATCTACAGGGCGCAATTCACCCCTCCACTTT. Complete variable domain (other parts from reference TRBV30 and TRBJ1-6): SQTIHQWPATLVQPVGSPLSLECTVEGTSNPNLYWYRQAAGRGLQLLFYSVGIGQISSEVPQNLSASRPQDRQFILSSKKLLLSDSGFYLCAWSVSTGRNSPLHFGNGTRLTVT.

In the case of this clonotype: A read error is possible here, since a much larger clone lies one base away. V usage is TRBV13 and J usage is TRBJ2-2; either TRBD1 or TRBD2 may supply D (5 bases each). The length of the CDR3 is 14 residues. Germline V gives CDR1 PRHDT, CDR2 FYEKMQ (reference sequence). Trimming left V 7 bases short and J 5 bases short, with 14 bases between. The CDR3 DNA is TGTGCCAGCATCCCGGGACCTACAACCGGGGAGCTGTTTTTT. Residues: CASIPGPTTGELFF.

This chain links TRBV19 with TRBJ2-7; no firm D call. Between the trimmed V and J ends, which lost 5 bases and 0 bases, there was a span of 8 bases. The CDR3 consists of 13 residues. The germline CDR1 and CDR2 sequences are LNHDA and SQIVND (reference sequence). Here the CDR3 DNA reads TGTGCCAGTAGTTATACCCTCTCCTACGAGCAGTACTTC. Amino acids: CASSYTLSYEQYF.

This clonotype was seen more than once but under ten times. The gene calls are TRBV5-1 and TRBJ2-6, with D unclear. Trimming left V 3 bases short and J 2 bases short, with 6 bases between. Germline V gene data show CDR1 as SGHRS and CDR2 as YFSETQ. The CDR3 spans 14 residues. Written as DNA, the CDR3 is TGCGCCAGCAGCTCTAAGACTGGGGCCAACGTCCTGACTTTC. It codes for CASSSKTGANVLTF.

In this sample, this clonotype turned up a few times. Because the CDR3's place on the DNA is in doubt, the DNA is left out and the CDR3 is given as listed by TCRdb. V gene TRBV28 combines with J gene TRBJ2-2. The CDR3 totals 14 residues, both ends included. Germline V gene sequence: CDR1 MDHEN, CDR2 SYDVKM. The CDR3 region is CASSSSFDTGELFF.

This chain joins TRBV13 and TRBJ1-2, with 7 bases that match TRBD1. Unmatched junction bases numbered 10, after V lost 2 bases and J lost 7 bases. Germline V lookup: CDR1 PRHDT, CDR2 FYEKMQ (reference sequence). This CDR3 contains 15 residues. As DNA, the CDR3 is TGTGCCAGCAGCTTAAGGGAGGGGGCCGTTCGTGGCTACACCTTC. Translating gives CASSLREGAVRGYTF.

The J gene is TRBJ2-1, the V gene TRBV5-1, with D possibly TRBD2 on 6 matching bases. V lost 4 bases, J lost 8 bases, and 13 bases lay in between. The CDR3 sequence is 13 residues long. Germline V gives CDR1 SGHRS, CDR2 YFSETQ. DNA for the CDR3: TGCGCCAGCAGCGGAACTAGCATCGATGAGCAGTTCTTC. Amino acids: CASSGTSIDEQFF.

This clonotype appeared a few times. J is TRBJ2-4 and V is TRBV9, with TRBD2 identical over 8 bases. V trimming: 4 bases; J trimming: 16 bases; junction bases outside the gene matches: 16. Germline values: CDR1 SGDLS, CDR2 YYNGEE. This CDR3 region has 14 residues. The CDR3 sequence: CASSPSGTRGDVYF. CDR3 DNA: TGTGCCAGCAGCCCATCCGGGACTAGGGGCGATGTATACTTC.

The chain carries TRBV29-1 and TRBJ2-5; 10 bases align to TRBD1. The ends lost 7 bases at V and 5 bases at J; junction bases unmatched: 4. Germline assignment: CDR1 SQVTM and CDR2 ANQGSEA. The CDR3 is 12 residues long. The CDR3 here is CSGDRGGETQYF. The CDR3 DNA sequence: TGCAGCGGGGACAGGGGCGGGGAGACCCAGTACTTC.

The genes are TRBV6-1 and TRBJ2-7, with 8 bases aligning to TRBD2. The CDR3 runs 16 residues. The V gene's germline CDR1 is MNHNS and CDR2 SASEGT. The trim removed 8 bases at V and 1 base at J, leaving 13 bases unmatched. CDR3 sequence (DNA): TGTGCCAGCCTAGCCGGAGGCGGGGGGCAGTCCTACGAGCAGTACTTC. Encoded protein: CASLAGGGGQSYEQYF.

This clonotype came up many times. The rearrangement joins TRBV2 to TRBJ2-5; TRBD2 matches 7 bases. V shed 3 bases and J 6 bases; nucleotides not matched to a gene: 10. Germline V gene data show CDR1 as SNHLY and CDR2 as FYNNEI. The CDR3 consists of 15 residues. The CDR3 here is CASSDLSSGGKTQYF. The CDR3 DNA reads TGTGCCAGCAGTGATTTGTCTAGCGGAGGAAAGACCCAGTACTTC.

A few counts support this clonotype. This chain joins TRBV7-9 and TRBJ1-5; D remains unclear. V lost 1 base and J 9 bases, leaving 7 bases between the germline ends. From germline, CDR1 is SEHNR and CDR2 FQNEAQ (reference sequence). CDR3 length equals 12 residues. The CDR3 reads CASSLVAGPQHF. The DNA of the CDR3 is TGTGCCAGCAGCTTAGTGGCGGGGCCCCAGCATTTT.

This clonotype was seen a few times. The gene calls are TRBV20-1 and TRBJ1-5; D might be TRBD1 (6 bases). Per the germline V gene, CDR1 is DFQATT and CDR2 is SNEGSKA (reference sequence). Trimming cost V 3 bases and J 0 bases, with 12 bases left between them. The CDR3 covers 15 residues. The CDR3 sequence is CSASSRGHSNQPQHF. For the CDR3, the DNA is TGCAGTGCTAGTTCCAGGGGACATAGCAATCAGCCCCAGCATTTT.

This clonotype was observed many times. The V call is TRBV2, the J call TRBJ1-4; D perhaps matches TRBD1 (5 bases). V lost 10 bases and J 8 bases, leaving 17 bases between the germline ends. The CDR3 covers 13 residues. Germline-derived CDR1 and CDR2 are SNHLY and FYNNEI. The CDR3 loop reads CATERWGGEKLFF. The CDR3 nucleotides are TGTGCCACGGAGCGCTGGGGCGGAGAAAAACTGTTTTTT.